The rows below give T cell receptor beta chains drawn from one sample of a study of cytomegalovirus exposure and HLA in healthy donors. Sequencing was performed with immunoSEQ multiplex PCR; in TCRdb, only in-frame clones are kept and a portion is missing. The table shows some 140,000 clones, with more than 75% occurring only once. Sequenced material: PBMCs. These receptors were taken from a male donor in good health and CMV-seronegative. Both conserved end residues are part of each CDR3. The D gene is left open where the match is weak. Only part of the rows carry a size: once, few, many, or a class if the clone is expanded.

V gene	D gene	J gene	clone size	CDR3 length	CDR3 protein	CDR3 DNA
TRBV9	-	TRBJ2-7	-	14	CASSVDPEYYEQYF	TGTGCCAGCAGCGTAGACCCAGAGTACTACGAGCAGTACTTC
TRBV10-3	TRBD2	TRBJ2-1	once	17	CAIREQITSGGANEQFF	TGTGCCATCAGGGAACAAATCACTAGCGGGGGGGCTAATGAGCAGTTCTTC
TRBV6-5	TRBD1	TRBJ2-5	-	15	CASIGTGSPQETQYF	TGTGCCAGCATTGGGACAGGGTCGCCACAAGAGACCCAGTACTTC
TRBV11-1	-	TRBJ2-7	-	14	CASSLRARQSEQYF	TGTGCCAGCAGCCTCCGAGCGAGACAGTCCGAGCAGTACTTC
TRBV6-5	-	TRBJ1-2	once	13	CASSYGSADGYTF	TGTGCCAGCAGTTATGGGAGTGCGGATGGCTACACCTTC
TRBV7-2	TRBD1	TRBJ2-7	once	14	CASSTGTATYEQYF	TGTGCCAGCAGCACCGGGACAGCAACCTACGAGCAGTACTTC
TRBV4-2	-	TRBJ1-1	-	17	CASSQVFGGEANTEAFF	TGTGCCAGCAGCCAAGTCTTCGGAGGGGAGGCGAACACTGAAGCTTTCTTT
TRBV9	-	TRBJ1-6	-	13	CASSVQGDSPLHF	TGTGCCAGCAGCGTACAGGGTGATTCACCCCTCCACTTT
TRBV7-9	-	TRBJ1-1	-	12	CSSSSVNTEAFF	TGTTCCAGCAGCTCGGTAAACACTGAAGCTTTCTTT
TRBV20-1	TRBD1	TRBJ1-6	-	11	CSAPTGSALHF	TGCAGTGCTCCGACAGGGAGCGCCCTCCACTTT
TRBV5-6	-	TRBJ1-2	-	13	CASSSQGTYGYTF	TGTGCCAGCAGCTCACAGGGTACCTATGGCTACACCTTC
TRBV9	-	TRBJ2-6	-	15	CASSVRGAGANVLTF	TGTGCCAGCAGCGTCAGGGGTGCCGGGGCCAACGTCCTGACTTTC
TRBV5-6	-	TRBJ2-1	few	13	CASSSSSYNEQFF	TGTGCCAGCAGCTCGAGCTCCTACAATGAGCAGTTCTTC
TRBV10-2	TRBD1	TRBJ1-1	few	13	CATLTGGVAEAFF	TGCGCCACCTTGACAGGGGGCGTCGCTGAAGCTTTCTTT
TRBV5-1	-	TRBJ1-1	few	13	CASRTRENTEAFF	TGCGCCAGCAGGACGAGGGAGAACACTGAAGCTTTCTTT
TRBV7-2	-	TRBJ1-1	-	16	CASSLALAGDGTEAFF	TGTGCCAGCAGCTTAGCGCTGGCAGGGGATGGCACTGAAGCTTTCTTT
TRBV30	TRBD1	TRBJ2-2	-	14	CAWGDRDGTGELFF	TGTGCCTGGGGGGACAGGGACGGGACCGGGGAGCTGTTTTTT
TRBV27	-	TRBJ1-1	-	15	CASSSLRARDTEAFF	TGTGCCAGCAGTTCGCTTAGGGCCAGGGACACTGAAGCTTTCTTT
TRBV6-6	TRBD1	TRBJ2-5	-	14	CASSSLTGWETQYF	TGTGCCAGCAGCTCCCTGACAGGGTGGGAGACCCAGTACTTC
TRBV21-1	-	TRBJ2-7	once	14	CASSGSGGTYEQYF	TGTGCCAGCAGCGGGAGCGGGGGAACCTACGAGCAGTACTTC
TRBV11-3	-	TRBJ2-7	-	16	CASSLIAGATSYEQYF	TGTGCCAGCAGCTTAATTGCGGGCGCTACCTCCTACGAGCAGTACTTC
TRBV6-6	-	TRBJ1-2	-	15	CASALRDPGERGYTF	TGTGCCAGCGCCTTGCGGGACCCCGGGGAAAGGGGCTACACCTTC
TRBV18	TRBD1	TRBJ2-7	-	14	CASSPGDRGNEQYF	TGTGCCAGCTCACCCGGGGACAGGGGGAACGAGCAGTACTTC
TRBV9	-	TRBJ2-7	-	15	CASSVGYFSSYEQYF	TGTGCCAGCAGCGTAGGGTACTTTTCCTCCTACGAGCAGTACTTC
TRBV7-2	-	TRBJ1-4	-	16	CASSFSLRFPNEKLFF	TGTGCCAGCAGCTTTTCCCTACGGTTCCCGAATGAAAAACTGTTTTTT
TRBV18	-	TRBJ2-7	-	15	CASSPKSRPGWEQYF	TGTGCCAGCTCACCGAAGAGTAGGCCGGGGTGGGAGCAGTACTTC
TRBV11-3	TRBD1	TRBJ1-2	-	15	CASSLKETGSYGYTF	TGTGCCAGCAGCCTCAAAGAGACAGGGTCCTATGGCTACACCTTC
TRBV7-3	-	TRBJ2-7	-	14	CASSLGRTFYEQYF	TGTGCCAGCAGCTTAGGGCGGACATTCTACGAGCAGTACTTC
TRBV5-1	TRBD1	TRBJ2-7	few	15	CASSYGTGSTYEQYF	TGCGCCAGCAGCTACGGGACAGGGTCCACCTACGAGCAGTACTTC
TRBV30	TRBD2	TRBJ2-7	-	11	CAWGGVYEQYF	TGTGCCTGGGGGGGGGTATACGAGCAGTACTTC
TRBV6-5	-	TRBJ1-2	-	12	CASGGQNYGYTF	TGTGCCAGCGGGGGCCAAAACTATGGCTACACCTTC
TRBV4-3	-	TRBJ1-5	-	13	CASSRQVNQPQHF	TGCGCCAGCAGCCGCCAGGTTAATCAGCCCCAGCATTTT
TRBV5-1	TRBD1	TRBJ2-1	-	16	CASSLGGTGGTNEQFF	TGCGCCAGCAGCTTGGGTGGGACAGGGGGGACCAATGAGCAGTTCTTC
TRBV27	-	TRBJ2-7	-	17	CASTLIPEGGGRYEQYF	TGTGCCAGCACCCTCATACCCGAGGGGGGGGGTAGATACGAGCAGTACTTC
TRBV2	-	TRBJ1-6	-	15	CASGRGGNYNSPLHF	TGTGCCAGCGGTAGGGGGGGCAATTATAATTCACCCCTCCACTTT
TRBV18	-	TRBJ1-3	-	17	CASSPPASGRSGNTIYF	TGTGCCAGCTCACCACCGGCTTCAGGCCGCTCTGGAAACACCATATATTTT
TRBV10-2	TRBD2	TRBJ2-5	-	15	CASSDSGGAYETQYF	TGCGCCAGCAGTGACAGCGGGGGGGCCTATGAGACCCAGTACTTC
TRBV4-1	TRBD1	TRBJ1-2	-	16	CASSPYETGEAYGYTF	TGCGCCAGCAGCCCCTATGAGACAGGGGAAGCCTATGGCTACACCTTC
TRBV30	-	TRBJ2-3	-	14	CAWRSGGGTDTQYF	TGTGCCTGGAGATCAGGAGGGGGCACAGATACGCAGTATTTT
TRBV7-2	TRBD1	TRBJ1-3	-	15	CASSFRTGTGNTIYF	TGTGCCAGCAGCTTTCGGACAGGGACTGGAAACACCATATATTTT
TRBV6-5	-	TRBJ2-3	once	13	CASSPETEDTQYF	TGTGCCAGCAGCCCCGAGACTGAGGATACGCAGTATTTT
TRBV7-9	-	TRBJ2-7	-	16	CASSLGGTRFKAEQYF	TGTGCCAGCAGCTTAGGGGGGACTCGGTTTAAAGCCGAGCAGTACTTC
TRBV7-9	TRBD1	TRBJ1-1	few	14	CASTQQGVNTEAFF	TGTGCCAGCACACAACAGGGGGTGAACACTGAAGCTTTCTTT
TRBV4-3	-	TRBJ2-1	-	14	CASSHDWNRDEQFF	TGCGCCAGCAGCCACGACTGGAACCGCGATGAGCAGTTCTTC
TRBV14	-	TRBJ2-7	once	15	CASSQDHRRGHEQYF	TGTGCCAGCAGCCAAGACCATCGGAGGGGGCACGAGCAGTACTTC
TRBV30	TRBD1	TRBJ1-1	-	12	CACNRGLTEAFF	TGTGCCTGTAACAGGGGGCTGACTGAAGCTTTCTTT
TRBV13	-	TRBJ2-1	-	16	CASSIFGLSAHNEQFF	TGTGCCAGCAGTATCTTCGGACTGTCGGCCCACAATGAGCAGTTCTTC
TRBV5-6	-	TRBJ1-3	-	14	CASSLGGSGNTIYF	TGTGCCAGCAGCTTGGGAGGGTCCGGAAACACCATATATTTT
TRBV11-2	-	TRBJ2-1	-	15	CASSFPRRDYNEQFF	TGTGCCAGCAGCTTTCCTCGGAGGGACTACAATGAGCAGTTCTTC
TRBV6-1	TRBD1	TRBJ1-1	-	14	CASSAAGGLTEAFF	TGTGCCAGCAGTGCGGCAGGGGGGTTGACTGAGGCTTTCTTT
TRBV9	-	TRBJ1-1	-	14	CASSRRWGGTEAFF	TGTGCCAGCAGCCGGAGGTGGGGTGGCACTGAAGCTTTCTTT
TRBV25-1	-	TRBJ1-1	-	15	CASSPLWGRNTEAFF	TGTGCCAGCAGTCCCCTCTGGGGGCGGAACACTGAAGCTTTCTTT
TRBV5-8	-	TRBJ1-6	-	13	CASSTGPYSPLHF	TGTGCCAGCAGCACAGGACCTTATTCACCCCTCCACTTT
TRBV5-1	-	TRBJ2-1	once	14	CASSFGDAYNEQFF	TGCGCCAGCAGCTTCGGAGACGCGTACAATGAGCAGTTCTTC
TRBV5-1	-	TRBJ1-1	-	16	CASSPVGQVMNTEAFF	TGCGCCAGCAGCCCAGTAGGACAAGTAATGAACACTGAAGCTTTCTTT
TRBV5-6	TRBD1	TRBJ2-7	-	15	CASSLGDRAAYEQYF	TGTGCCAGCAGCTTGGGGGACAGGGCGGCCTACGAGCAGTACTTC